Given below is one T cell receptor (beta chain) in context. Germline-derived CDR1 and CDR2 are KGHSH and LQKENI. The CDR3 runs to 15 residues. V was clipped by 6 bases and J by 5 bases, with 19 bases between them. This entry belongs to a study of blood T cell repertoires in COVID-19. Study details: Specimens from acute and convalescent COVID-19 originated in the United States, Italy and Spain. In each case, the material was cDNA or gDNA derived from T cells, B-cell-depleted T cells, or PBMCs.

The authors' processing: Amplified reference gene primers provided the basis for estimating nucleated cell counts. This table comes from immunoSEQ multiplex PCR, and its TCRdb copy is limited to in-frame clones, with some not included. V and J calls and clone size are those listed in that table; D and trimming were worked out from the DNA. This sample has about 270,000 clones, with around 83% found just once. The source material was peripheral blood. The clonotype originates from an elderly man with acute or convalescent COVID-19. V usage is TRBV18 and J usage is TRBJ2-5, with D perhaps TRBD2 (6 bases). This CDR3 is CASSQGLSQWETQYF. CDR3 bases: TGTGCCAGCTCCCAGGGACTCTCACAGTGGGAGACCCAGTACTTC.